This TCR beta chain was recovered during a study of cytomegalovirus exposure and HLA in healthy donors. The V gene end was trimmed by 3 bases and the J gene end by 7 bases; junction bases not matched to a gene: 0. The CDR3 has 12 residues. CDR1 SGDLS and CDR2 YYNGEE come from the germline V gene. Researchers ran the PCR with 60 Vbeta and 13 Jbeta primers. Some clones are missing from TCRdb's copy, which holds only in-frame ones; the method was immunoSEQ multiplex PCR. This sample carries fewer than 200,000 clones, about 83% of them seen once, and the ten largest clones take 0.85%. This clone was picked up one time. Its antigen is as yet unknown. Study-level results: TCR beta chains numbering some 160 were designated cytomegalovirus-associated. Most of the TCR beta V segments (in an earlier analysis) were productive either about 90% or about 30% of the time.

This receptor was obtained from a woman aged 25 to 39 in good health and CMV-seronegative. The chain employs TRBV9 and TRBJ2-1, with 8 bases that match TRBD1. The sample consisted of PBMCs. The DNA for the CDR3 is TGTGCCAGCAGCGGACAGGGGAATGAGCAGTTCTTC. Protein: CASSGQGNEQFF.